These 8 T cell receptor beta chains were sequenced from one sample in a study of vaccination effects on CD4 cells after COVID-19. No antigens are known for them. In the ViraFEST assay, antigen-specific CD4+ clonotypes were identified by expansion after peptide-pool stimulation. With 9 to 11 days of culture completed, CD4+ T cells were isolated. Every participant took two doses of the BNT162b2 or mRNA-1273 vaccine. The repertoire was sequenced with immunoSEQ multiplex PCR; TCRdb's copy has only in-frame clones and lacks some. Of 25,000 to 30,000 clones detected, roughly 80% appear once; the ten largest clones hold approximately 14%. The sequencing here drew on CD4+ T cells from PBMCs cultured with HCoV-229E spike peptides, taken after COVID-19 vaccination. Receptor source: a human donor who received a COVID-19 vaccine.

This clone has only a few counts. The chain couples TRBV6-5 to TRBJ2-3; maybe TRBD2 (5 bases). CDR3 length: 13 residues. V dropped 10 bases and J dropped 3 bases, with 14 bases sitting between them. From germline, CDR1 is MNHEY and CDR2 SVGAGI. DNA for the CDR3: TGTGCCACCAATGGTCCGGGGACAGATACGCAGTATTTT. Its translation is CATNGPGTDTQYF.

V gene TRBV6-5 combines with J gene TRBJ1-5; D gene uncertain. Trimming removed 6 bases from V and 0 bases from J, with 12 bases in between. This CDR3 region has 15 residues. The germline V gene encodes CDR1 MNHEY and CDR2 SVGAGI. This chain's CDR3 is CASRAETYSNQPQHF. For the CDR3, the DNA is TGTGCCAGCAGAGCAGAGACCTATAGCAATCAGCCCCAGCATTTT.

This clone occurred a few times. Here the CDR3 reads CASSLALAVVTGELFF. In nucleotides, the CDR3 is TGTGCCAGCAGCTTAGCCCTAGCGGTAGTCACCGGGGAGCTGTTTTTT. This chain links TRBV11-2 with TRBJ2-2, with 7 bases identical to TRBD2. Germline assignment: CDR1 SGHAT and CDR2 FQNNGV. V lost 1 base and J lost 4; bases outside the gene matches: 6. The CDR3 extends over 16 amino acids.

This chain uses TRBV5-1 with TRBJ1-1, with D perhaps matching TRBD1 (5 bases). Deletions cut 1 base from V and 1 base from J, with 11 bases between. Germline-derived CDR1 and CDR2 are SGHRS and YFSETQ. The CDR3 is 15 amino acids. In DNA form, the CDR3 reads TGCGCCAGCAGCTTGACCCTGGGACGGAACACTGAAGCTTTCTTT. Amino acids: CASSLTLGRNTEAFF.

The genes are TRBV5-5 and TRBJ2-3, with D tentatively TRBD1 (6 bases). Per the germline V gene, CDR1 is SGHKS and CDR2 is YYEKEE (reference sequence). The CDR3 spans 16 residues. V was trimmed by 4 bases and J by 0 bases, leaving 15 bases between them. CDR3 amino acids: CASSDSTGSSTDTQYF. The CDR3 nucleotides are TGTGCCAGCAGCGACTCGACAGGTTCTAGCACAGATACGCAGTATTTT. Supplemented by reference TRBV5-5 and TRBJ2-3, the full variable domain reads DAGVTQSPTHLIKTRGQQVTLRCSPISGHKSVSWYQQVLGQGPQFIFQYYEKEERGRGNFPDRFSARQFPNYSSELNVNALLLGDSALYLCASSDSTGSSTDTQYFGPGTRLTVL.

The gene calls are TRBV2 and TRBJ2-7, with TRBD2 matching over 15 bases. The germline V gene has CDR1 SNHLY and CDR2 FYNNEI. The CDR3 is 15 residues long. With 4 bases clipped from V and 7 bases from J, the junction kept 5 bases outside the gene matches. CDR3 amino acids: CASSGGLAGGQEQYF. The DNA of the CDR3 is TGTGCCAGCAGTGGTGGACTAGCGGGGGGGCAGGAGCAGTACTTC. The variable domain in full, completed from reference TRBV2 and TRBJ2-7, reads EPEVTQTPSHQVTQMGQEVILRCVPISNHLYFYWYRQILGQKVEFLVSFYNNEISEKSEIFDDQFSVERPDGSNFTLKIRSTKLEDSAMYFCASSGGLAGGQEQYFGPGTRLTVT.

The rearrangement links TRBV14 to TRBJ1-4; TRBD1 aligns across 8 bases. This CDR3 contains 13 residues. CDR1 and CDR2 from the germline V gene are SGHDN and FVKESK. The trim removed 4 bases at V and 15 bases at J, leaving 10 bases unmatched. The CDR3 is CASSPWGTGLMFF. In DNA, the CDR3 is TGTGCCAGCAGCCCCTGGGGGACAGGCTTAATGTTTTTT.

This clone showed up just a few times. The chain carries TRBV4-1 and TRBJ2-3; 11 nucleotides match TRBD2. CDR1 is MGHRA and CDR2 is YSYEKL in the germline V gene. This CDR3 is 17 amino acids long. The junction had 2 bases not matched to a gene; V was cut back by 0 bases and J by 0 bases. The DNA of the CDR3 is TGCGCCAGCAGCCAAGAGTTAGCGGGAGGGAGCACAGATACGCAGTATTTT. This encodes CASSQELAGGSTDTQYF.